Listed below are T cell receptor beta chains from one sample, sequenced in a study of T cell repertoires in cytomegalovirus infection. No antigens are known for them. TCRdb re-called the reads with MiXCR, one entry per CDR3 protein. This sample has 900,000 to 950,000 distinct CDR3 sequences, with around 32% found just once. Here the sequenced sample was cultured CD8+ T cells from PBMCs, taken from culture after CMV antigen stimulation. The receptors stem from a human donor in good health (CMV status not recorded). Some clones in this sample may be carry-over from other donors' samples. The conserved cysteine and the conserved F or W are not part of the CDR3 here.

TRBJ2-1 12 TRBV27 ASKSGGPYNEQF
TRBJ1-1 12 TRBV7-6 ASSLESKLSEAF
TRBJ1-1 11 TRBV19 ASSFIQNTEAF
TRBJ1-2 13 TRBV7-9 ASSLTGQGHYGYT
TRBJ2-1 13 TRBV18 ASSPGRGTYNEQF
TRBJ2-5 12 TRBV27 ASRLAGGKETQY
TRBJ1-2 13 TRBV27 ASSLSPNTGYGYT
TRBJ1-3 13 TRBV27 ASALTGAWGNTIY
TRBJ2-7 10 TRBV2 ASTDNVYEQY
TRBJ1-2 13 TRBV5-4 ASSMAGTDRYGYT
TRBJ1-1 11 TRBV11-2 ASNQGLSTEAF
TRBJ2-1 13 TRBV7-3 ASSGSGGIYNEQF
TRBJ2-5 12 TRBV3-1 ASSRTGGVETQY
TRBJ2-3 15 TRBV10-3 AISESQLAGDSGTQY
TRBJ2-5 12 TRBV29-1 SVENFENGETQY
TRBJ1-4 16 TRBV27 ASSFRPPKDRQMEKLF
TRBJ2-7 15 TRBV6-6 ASSYFDADRRSYEQY
TRBJ1-2 13 TRBV6-5 ASSYGQGEVYGYT
TRBJ2-3 12 TRBV6-2/TRBV6-3 ASSELTSTDTQY
TRBJ1-2 13 TRBV7-6 ASSLAPGTNYGYT
TRBJ2-3 13 TRBV7-6 ASSSRDRGQDTQY
TRBJ1-6 13 TRBV14 ASSQVHMGGSPLH
TRBJ2-3 13 TRBV7-4 AGSLASRSTDTQY
TRBJ2-3 12 TRBV27 ASSYRMHADTQY
TRBJ2-1 14 TRBV10-3 AILDLGDSGYNEQF
TRBJ1-1 12 TRBV7-3 ASSRTGANTEAF
TRBJ2-7 14 TRBV12-3/TRBV12-4 ASSSLDRGRIGEQY
TRBJ2-1 12 TRBV28 ASSIMVSYNEQF
TRBJ2-1 13 TRBV2 ASSESAGGPGEQF
TRBJ1-5 15 TRBV14 ASSQLGHAYSNQPQH
TRBJ2-1 13 TRBV9 ASSVAQGPYNEQF
TRBJ1-1 8 TRBV20-1 SAEGTEAF
TRBJ2-1 15 TRBV12-5 ASGWTLTSGGYNEQF
TRBJ1-2 14 TRBV7-9 ASSPGQGARRHGYT
TRBJ2-2 12 TRBV6-1 ASRGGQYIGELF
TRBJ2-1 12 TRBV7-9 ASSRDRGGNEQF
TRBJ1-1 15 TRBV7-3 ASLTPAVYPMNTEAF
TRBJ2-3 15 TRBV7-9 ASSFPKTGPLRDTQY
TRBJ2-1 10 TRBV6-6 ASSVTRDEQF
TRBJ2-2 13 TRBV7-9 ASSFIQGYTGELF
TRBJ1-5 13 TRBV6-2/TRBV6-3 ASSYYLGGNQPQH
TRBJ1-5 15 TRBV7-8 ASSLAPGQGGNQPQH
TRBJ2-1 11 TRBV7-2 ASSSSLGNEQF
TRBJ2-1 10 TRBV19 ASRGPDNEQF
TRBJ1-1 14 TRBV5-1 ASSSLGGGMNTEAF
TRBJ2-7 12 TRBV7-9 ASSLVAGDLEQY
TRBJ1-1 13 TRBV27 VSSTPGQGKTEAF
TRBJ1-6 13 TRBV6-5 ASSPSPGPGSPLH
TRBJ1-1 15 TRBV19 AVSVRTEGPRNTEAF
TRBJ1-6 15 TRBV7-2 ASSLDRETRYNSPLH
TRBJ2-2 14 TRBV2 ASTPAGGPNTGELF
TRBJ2-4 12 TRBV6-6 ASIKGLTPNIQY
TRBJ1-2 12 TRBV4-1 ASSIGGDNYGYT
TRBJ2-5 12 TRBV28 ASSRDREGETQY
TRBJ2-7 15 TRBV7-6 ASSLEKRGGDSYEQY
TRBJ1-2 11 TRBV7-2 VSSLQTNYGYT
TRBJ2-1 15 TRBV7-6 ASSSPSGGSKGNEQF
TRBJ1-2 12 TRBV6-2/TRBV6-3 ASSYAAGPYGYT
TRBJ2-1 17 TRBV6-6 ASSYSRGYVGFESNEQF